This TCR beta chain was retrieved from a study of identical twins. Each donor was a healthy Caucasian. A universal primer site came from template switching; cDNA carried unique molecular identifiers. A single record per CDR3 protein comes from TCRdb applying MiXCR to the 5' RACE reads. Of about 720,000 distinct CDR3 sequences detected, over 8.5% appear once; the ten largest clones hold around 0.95%. Trimming left V 5 bases short and J 0 bases short, with 17 bases between. This CDR3 is 17 amino acids long. The V gene's germline CDR1 is MDHEN and CDR2 SYDVKM. Notes on this clonotype: Its matching antigen is unknown.

Study results and caveats: Conclusions were based on cross-sectional statistical analysis, without following the same donors. Partial confounding of zero-insertion analyses by invariant MAIT and iNKT cells was possible.

This same sample was also taken into another study, of yellow fever vaccine responses in identical twins.

The sample comprised PBMCs. The rearrangement links TRBV28 to TRBJ2-1; D may be TRBD1 (6 bases). This TCR was recovered from a woman younger than 30 in good health. For the CDR3, the DNA is TGTGCCAGCAGTCCAAGGGGGATTGACAGCTCCTACAATGAGCAGTTCTTC. This gives the protein CASSPRGIDSSYNEQFF. The variable domain in full, with the rest retrieved from reference TRBV28 and TRBJ2-1, is DVKVTQSSRYLVKRTGEKVFLECVQDMDHENMFWYRQDPGLGLRLIYFSYDVKMKEKGDIPEGYSVSREKKERFSLILESASTNQTSMYLCASSPRGIDSSYNEQFFGPGTRLTVL.